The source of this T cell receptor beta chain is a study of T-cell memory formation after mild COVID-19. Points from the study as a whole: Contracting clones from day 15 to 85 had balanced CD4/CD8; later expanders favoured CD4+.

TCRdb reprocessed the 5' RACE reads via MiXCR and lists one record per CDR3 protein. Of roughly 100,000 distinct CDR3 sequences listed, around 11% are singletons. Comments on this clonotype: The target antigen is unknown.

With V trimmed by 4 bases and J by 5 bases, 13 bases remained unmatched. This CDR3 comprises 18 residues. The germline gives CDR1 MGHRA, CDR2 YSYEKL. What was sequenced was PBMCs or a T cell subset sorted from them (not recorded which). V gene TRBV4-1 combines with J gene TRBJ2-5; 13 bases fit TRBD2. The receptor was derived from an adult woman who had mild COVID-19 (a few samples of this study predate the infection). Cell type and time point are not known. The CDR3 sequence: CASSPQGGTSGERETQYF. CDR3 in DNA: TGCGCCAGCAGCCCCCAGGGGGGGACTAGCGGGGAGAGGGAGACCCAGTACTTC.